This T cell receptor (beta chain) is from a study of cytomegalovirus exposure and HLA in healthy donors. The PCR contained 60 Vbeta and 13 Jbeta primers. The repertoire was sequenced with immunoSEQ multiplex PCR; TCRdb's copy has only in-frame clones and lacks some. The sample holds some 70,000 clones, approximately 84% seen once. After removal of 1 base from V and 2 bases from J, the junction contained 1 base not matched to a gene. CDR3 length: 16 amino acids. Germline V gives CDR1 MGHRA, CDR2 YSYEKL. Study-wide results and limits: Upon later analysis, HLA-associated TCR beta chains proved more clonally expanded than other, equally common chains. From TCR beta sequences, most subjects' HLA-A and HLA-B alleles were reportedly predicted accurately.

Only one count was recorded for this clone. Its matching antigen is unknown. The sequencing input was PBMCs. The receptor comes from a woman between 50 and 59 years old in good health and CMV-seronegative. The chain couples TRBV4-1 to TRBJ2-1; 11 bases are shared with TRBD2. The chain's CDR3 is CASSQGTSGPYNEQFF. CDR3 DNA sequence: TGCGCCAGCAGCCAAGGGACTAGCGGGCCCTACAATGAGCAGTTCTTC.